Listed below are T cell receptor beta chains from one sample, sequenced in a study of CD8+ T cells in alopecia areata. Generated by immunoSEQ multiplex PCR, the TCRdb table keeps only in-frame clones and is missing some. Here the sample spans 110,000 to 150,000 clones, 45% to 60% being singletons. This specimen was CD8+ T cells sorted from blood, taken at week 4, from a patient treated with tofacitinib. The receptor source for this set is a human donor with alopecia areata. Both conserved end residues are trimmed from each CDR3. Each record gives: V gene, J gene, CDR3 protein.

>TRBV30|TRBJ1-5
AYDRGDQPQH
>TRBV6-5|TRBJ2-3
ASRVQGIADTQY
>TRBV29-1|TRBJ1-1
SAGQGTPEAF
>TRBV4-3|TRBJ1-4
ASSQDLMGLVSEKLF
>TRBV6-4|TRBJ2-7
ASTNLSPPY
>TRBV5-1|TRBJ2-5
ASSLSSQETQY
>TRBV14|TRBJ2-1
ASSPYLEGVNEQF
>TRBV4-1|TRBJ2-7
ASSPPRGTGLYEQY
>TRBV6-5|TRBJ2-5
ASRSSGGEETQY
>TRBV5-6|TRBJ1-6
ASSLGEAPLH
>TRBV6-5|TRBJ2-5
ASSYLSGANEETQY
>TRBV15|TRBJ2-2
ATSRDWGTNTGELF
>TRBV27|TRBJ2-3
ASSLVGVDTQY
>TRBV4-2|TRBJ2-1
ASSQDHTDYNEQF
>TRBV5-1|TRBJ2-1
ASSLTPGQGGEQF
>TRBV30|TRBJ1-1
AWSVGGTSAGTEAF
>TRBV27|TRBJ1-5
ASSFTGGNQPQH
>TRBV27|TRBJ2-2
ASSFIAGENTGELF
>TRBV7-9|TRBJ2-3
ASSPGRADTDTQY
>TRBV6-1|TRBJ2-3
ASSEARGGLSTDTQY
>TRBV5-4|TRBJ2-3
ASSPGTTTQY
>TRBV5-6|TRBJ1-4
ASSLQGANEKLF
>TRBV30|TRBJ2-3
AWSVGAGGPDTQY
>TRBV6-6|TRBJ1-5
ASSSPGTDSNQPQH
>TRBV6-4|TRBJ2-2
ATGTGVDTGELF
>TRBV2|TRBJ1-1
ASSDWTENTEAF
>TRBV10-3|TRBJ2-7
AISHEGQGYEQY
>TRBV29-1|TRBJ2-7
SVVEGALNEQY
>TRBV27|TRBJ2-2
ASSPLGGGGELF
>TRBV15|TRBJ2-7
ATSRVKDGSYEQY
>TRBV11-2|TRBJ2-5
ASSSTGGMETQY
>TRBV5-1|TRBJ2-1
ASRPRPYNEQF
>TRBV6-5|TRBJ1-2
ASRGPGGSAGYT
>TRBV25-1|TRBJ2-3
ATSDSRTDTQY
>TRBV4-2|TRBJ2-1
ASSQGNGGAWEQF
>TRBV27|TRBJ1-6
ASSFIQSSNSPLH
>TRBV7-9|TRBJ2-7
ASSSSTGTSYEQY